The 22 T cell receptor beta chains below all came from one sample that was sequenced in a study of early T cells in non-severe SARS-CoV-2 infection. Using its own MiXCR run on the 5' RACE reads, TCRdb lists one record per CDR3 protein. The sample gives some 66,000 distinct CDR3 sequences, approximately 10% of which show up once; roughly 3.2% is in the top ten. The sample comprised whole blood. These receptors came from an adult who was a healthcare worker with PCR-confirmed SARS-CoV-2 infection or an uninfected control (not recorded which).

This clonotype has a handful of counts. The chain combines TRBV19 with TRBJ1-2; the D gene is possibly TRBD1 (5 bases). Trimming took off 5 bases at V and 3 bases at J, with 10 bases between the two ends. The CDR3 extends over 13 amino acids. CDR1 LNHDA and CDR2 SQIVND come from the germline V gene (reference sequence). In DNA form, the CDR3 reads TGTGCCAGTAGTGTAGGGGCTGACTATGGCTACACCTTC. This codes for CASSVGADYGYTF.

J is TRBJ2-7 and V is TRBV7-2, with TRBD2 matching over 7 bases. CDR1 is SGHTA, CDR2 FQGNSA, per germline. V dropped 6 bases and J dropped 2; count of bases not matched to a gene: 4. This CDR3 is 13 amino acids long. The CDR3 DNA is TGTGCCAGCAGGTCTAGCGGAACCTACGAGCAGTACTTC. Translating gives CASRSSGTYEQYF.

V and J are TRBV6-1 and TRBJ1-6; D may be TRBD1 (6 bases). Trimming shortened V by 2 bases and J by 10 bases, and 18 bases separated the two germline ends. This CDR3 is built from 16 residues. Germline lookup yields CDR1 MNHNS and CDR2 SASEGT. CDR3 region: CASSERRSQGESPLHF. The DNA for the CDR3 is TGTGCCAGCAGTGAACGGCGGTCACAGGGAGAGTCACCCCTCCACTTT.

This clonotype came up a few times. The chain combines TRBV7-6 with TRBJ1-1, with D possibly TRBD1 on 6 matching bases. The germline CDR1 and CDR2 sequences are SGHVS and FNYEAQ. The CDR3 runs to 16 residues. Trimming shortened V by 1 base and J by 5 bases, and 17 bases separated the two germline ends. CDR3 amino acids: CASSLDGTGTKTEAFF. The CDR3 nucleotides are TGTGCCAGCAGCTTAGACGGAACAGGGACCAAGACTGAAGCTTTCTTT.

The V call is TRBV27, the J call TRBJ1-6; possible D gene TRBD1, 5 bases. CDR1 is MNHEY and CDR2 is SMNVEV in the germline V gene (reference sequence). This CDR3 has 19 amino acids. Trimming shortened V by 2 bases and J by 7 bases, and 24 bases separated the two germline ends. The CDR3 DNA is TGTGCCAGCAGTTTAAATTTGGGACGGATCTATAATGGGAATTCACCCCTCCACTTT. It yields the protein CASSLNLGRIYNGNSPLHF.

The sample holds many counts of this clonotype. The chain carries TRBV12-3 or TRBV12-4 and TRBJ2-2, with a weak D call TRBD2 (6 bases). V was shortened by 6 bases and J by 4 bases, with 9 bases between the two germline ends. The CDR3 is made up of 13 amino acids. CDR3 bases: TGTGCCAGCAGGACTAGTCCCACCGGGGAGCTGTTTTTT. As protein: CASRTSPTGELFF.

This clonotype appeared a few times. This chain links TRBV7-2 with TRBJ2-1; 9 positions agree with TRBD2. This CDR3 contains 16 residues. J was trimmed by 2 bases and V by 0 bases; bases with no gene match: 2. The germline V gene has CDR1 SGHTA and CDR2 FQGNSA. The CDR3 sequence is CASSLASGGTYNEQFF. Here the CDR3 DNA reads TGTGCCAGCAGCTTAGCCAGCGGGGGGACCTACAATGAGCAGTTCTTC.

V usage is TRBV7-9 and J usage is TRBJ2-5; D is perhaps TRBD1 or TRBD2 (6 bases each). The CDR3 has 15 residues. Germline loops: CDR1 SEHNR, CDR2 FQNEAQ (reference sequence). V lost 1 base, J lost 1 base, and 10 bases lay in between. The CDR3 DNA sequence: TGTGCCAGCAGCTTAGTCCCGGGGGCCCAAGAGACCCAGTACTTC. Translated, it gives CASSLVPGAQETQYF.

The rearrangement links TRBV20-1 to TRBJ2-4; 10 nucleotides agree with TRBD1. Germline V gene lookup returns CDR1 DFQATT and CDR2 SNEGSKA (reference sequence). This CDR3 contains 14 residues. The trim removed 5 bases at V and 8 bases at J, leaving 9 bases unmatched. The CDR3 DNA follows: TGCAGTGCTCCCGACAGGGGGCTAGGGGACATTCAGTACTTC. It yields the protein CSAPDRGLGDIQYF.

The chain couples TRBV5-4 to TRBJ1-3; D remains unclear. The CDR3 runs to 17 residues. Between the trimmed V and J ends, which lost 7 bases and 0 bases, there was a span of 20 bases. Germline CDR1 reads SGHNT; CDR2 reads YYREEE (reference sequence). CDR3 protein: CASRNRSSSLSGNTIYF. The CDR3 region has the DNA TGTGCCAGCCGAAATCGGTCTTCATCGCTCTCTGGAAACACCATATATTTT.

This clonotype was counted at least ten times. The rearrangement links TRBV6-1 to TRBJ2-7; 10 bases line up with TRBD2. CDR1 is MNHNS and CDR2 is SASEGT in the germline V gene. CDR3 size: 15 residues. The V gene end was trimmed by 4 bases and the J gene end by 6 bases; junction bases not matched to a gene: 9. For the CDR3, the DNA is TGTGCCAGCAGTGTTAGCGGGAGGACTCTTACCGAGCAGTACTTC. Amino acids: CASSVSGRTLTEQYF.

The chain links TRBV20-1 to TRBJ2-1; TRBD1 is a possible D gene (6 bases). Germline V gene lookup returns CDR1 DFQATT and CDR2 SNEGSKA (reference sequence). CDR3 length equals 13 residues. Trimming removed 0 bases from V and 4 bases from J, with 7 bases in between. CDR3 DNA: TGCAGTGCTAGAGACAGGGGTTACAATGAGCAGTTCTTC. Encoded protein: CSARDRGYNEQFF.

This clonotype was observed at least ten times. The chain links TRBV19 to TRBJ1-5; D call uncertain. CDR3 size: 15 residues. Germline V gene lookup returns CDR1 LNHDA and CDR2 SQIVND (reference sequence). Trimming removed 6 bases from V and 4 bases from J, with 16 bases in between. The CDR3 sequence: CASSPREGPNQPQHF. CDR3 DNA: TGTGCCAGTAGCCCTCGAGAGGGCCCTAATCAGCCCCAGCATTTT.

This chain uses TRBV2 with TRBJ2-5; D is undetermined. CDR3 length equals 13 residues. Trimming removed 4 bases at V and 2 bases at J, with 8 bases between. Germline CDR1 and CDR2: SNHLY and FYNNEI. This chain's CDR3 is CASSVGWQETQYF. Written as DNA, the CDR3 is TGTGCCAGCAGTGTAGGATGGCAAGAGACCCAGTACTTC.

The J gene is TRBJ2-3, the V gene TRBV5-5, with D perhaps matching TRBD2 (6 bases). V was cut by 2 bases and J by 1 base, with 8 bases left in between. The CDR3 has 14 amino acids. Germline CDR1 reads SGHKS; CDR2 reads YYEKEE (reference sequence). The CDR3 DNA follows: TGTGCCAGCAGCTTTCGCGGGGGCACAGATACGCAGTATTTT. It yields the protein CASSFRGGTDTQYF.

The chain recombines TRBV11-2 with TRBJ2-3; maybe TRBD1 (6 bases). The CDR3 sequence is 14 residues long. The ends were cut back, 7 bases at V and 3 bases at J, with 14 bases in the middle. Germline V gives CDR1 SGHAT, CDR2 FQNNGV. CDR3 coding DNA: TGTGCCAGCACTCAGGGGTTTAGTACAGATACGCAGTATTTT. This gives the protein CASTQGFSTDTQYF. Based on the CDR3 plus reference TRBV11-2 and TRBJ2-3, the full variable domain is EAGVAQSPRYKIIEKRQSVAFWCNPISGHATLYWYQQILGQGPKLLIQFQNNGVVDDSQLPKDRFSAERLKGVDSTLKIQPAKLEDSAVYLCASTQGFSTDTQYFGPGTRLTVL.

The chain recombines TRBV20-1 with TRBJ2-3; no clear D. Germline values: CDR1 DFQATT, CDR2 SNEGSKA (reference sequence). CDR3 length: 13 amino acids. The V end was cut by 5 bases, the J end by 6 bases, with 15 bases between. For the CDR3, the DNA is TGCAGTGCTCTTGGACCCCTCATGGATACGCAGTATTTT. This translates into CSALGPLMDTQYF.

This clonotype was recorded a few times. V is TRBV29-1 and J is TRBJ2-1; D could derive from TRBD1 or TRBD2 (5 bases each). The CDR3 length is 13 residues. Germline-derived CDR1 and CDR2 are SQVTM and ANQGSEA. The V end lost 3 bases, the J end lost 8 bases, and 14 bases lay between the germline ends. The CDR3 loop reads CSVEGEGGDEQFF. The CDR3 DNA reads TGCAGCGTTGAGGGGGAAGGCGGTGATGAGCAGTTCTTC.

J is TRBJ2-2 and V is TRBV19; 7 bases match TRBD1. CDR3 size: 13 residues. CDR1 LNHDA and CDR2 SQIVND come from the germline V gene (reference sequence). Trimming took 6 bases from V and 4 from J; bases not matched to a gene: 2. The CDR3 sequence is CASRQGTTGELFF. CDR3 in DNA: TGTGCCAGTAGACAGGGGACCACCGGGGAGCTGTTTTTT. Full variable domain (outside the CDR3, taken from reference TRBV19 and TRBJ2-2): DGGITQSPKYLFRKEGQNVTLSCEQNLNHDAMYWYRQDPGQGLRLIYYSQIVNDFQKGDIAEGYSVSREKKESFPLTVTSAQKNPTAFYLCASRQGTTGELFFGEGSRLTVL.

Only a few counts were recorded for this clonotype. This chain links TRBV28 with TRBJ2-7; 12 bases fit TRBD2. The V segment lost 0 bases and the J segment 3 bases; nucleotides outside the gene matches: 0. CDR1 and CDR2 from the germline V gene are MDHEN and SYDVKM. The CDR3 consists of 15 residues. CDR3 nucleotides: TGTGCCAGCAGTTTATGGGGACTAGCGGGCTACGAGCAGTACTTC. Its protein is CASSLWGLAGYEQYF. The full variable domain, in which reference TRBV28 and TRBJ2-7 provide the parts outside the CDR3, is DVKVTQSSRYLVKRTGEKVFLECVQDMDHENMFWYRQDPGLGLRLIYFSYDVKMKEKGDIPEGYSVSREKKERFSLILESASTNQTSMYLCASSLWGLAGYEQYFGPGTRLTVT.

V usage is TRBV11-2 and J usage is TRBJ2-7; 11 nucleotides match TRBD2. The CDR3 totals 14 residues. Germline V gene data show CDR1 as SGHAT and CDR2 as FQNNGV. V trimming: 4 bases; J trimming: 7 bases; junction bases outside the gene matches: 6. The CDR3 DNA sequence: TGTGCCAGCAGCTCCTCGGGGACTAGCGGTGAGCAGTACTTC. Protein product: CASSSSGTSGEQYF.

A few counts support this clonotype. The chain is built from TRBV7-8 and TRBJ2-2; 10 positions match TRBD2. There are 16 residues in the CDR3. J lost 0 bases, V lost 3 bases, and 1 base had no gene match. Germline CDR1 SGHVS, CDR2 FQNEAQ. As DNA, the CDR3 is TGTGCCAGCAGCTTCACTAGCGGGGCGAACACCGGGGAGCTGTTTTTT. Protein sequence: CASSFTSGANTGELFF. Together with reference TRBV7-8 and TRBJ2-2, the CDR3 gives the full variable domain: GAGVSQSPRYKVAKRGQDVALRCDPISGHVSLFWYQQALGQGPEFLTYFQNEAQLDKSGLPSDRFFAERPEGSVSTLKIQRTQQEDSAVYLCASSFTSGANTGELFFGEGSRLTVL.